The rows below give T cell receptor beta chains drawn from one sample of a study of cytomegalovirus exposure and HLA in healthy donors. The protocol was immunoSEQ multiplex PCR, while the TCRdb copy is restricted to in-frame clones and leaves out a portion. There are 90,000 to 130,000 clones in the sample; approximately 79% occur only once, and about 6.8% lies in the top ten. The sample was PBMCs. The receptors were sampled from a young man in good health and CMV-seropositive. Both conserved end residues are part of each CDR3.

j_call: TRBJ1-2
v_call: TRBV5-6
cdr3_aa: CASSVAQGVNYGYTF

j_call: TRBJ2-1
v_call: TRBV7-6
cdr3_aa: CASSLAPGTGPYNEQFF

j_call: TRBJ2-1
v_call: TRBV19
cdr3_aa: CASSITSEGGEQFF

j_call: .
v_call: TRBV7-3
cdr3_aa: CASSFGTGSSYEQYF

j_call: TRBJ1-1
v_call: TRBV2
cdr3_aa: CASTKEGGLNTEAFF

j_call: TRBJ2-2
v_call: TRBV15
cdr3_aa: CATSRYRKSNTGELFF

j_call: TRBJ1-4
v_call: TRBV6-1
cdr3_aa: CASSSGQGDEKLFF

j_call: TRBJ2-3
v_call: TRBV11-2
cdr3_aa: CASSTEGGEFADTQYF

j_call: TRBJ2-1
v_call: TRBV18
cdr3_aa: CASSPRTSGGADNEQFF

j_call: TRBJ1-6
v_call: TRBV7-9
cdr3_aa: CASSLMGSGAPLHF

j_call: TRBJ1-1
v_call: TRBV30
cdr3_aa: CAWKQILNTEAFF

j_call: TRBJ2-1
v_call: TRBV19
cdr3_aa: CASDAGGYNEQFF

j_call: TRBJ1-1
v_call: TRBV18
cdr3_aa: CASSAGTANTEAFF

j_call: TRBJ1-2
v_call: TRBV5-4
cdr3_aa: CASSQEAPSSQLGGYTF

j_call: TRBJ2-2
v_call: TRBV5-6
cdr3_aa: CASAGGGNTGELFF

j_call: TRBJ2-5
v_call: TRBV19
cdr3_aa: CASAHGGTQYF

j_call: TRBJ1-2
v_call: TRBV6-5
cdr3_aa: CASTNTGQGGYGYTF

j_call: TRBJ1-2
v_call: TRBV4-1
cdr3_aa: CASSQDPLSRDGYTF

j_call: TRBJ2-7
v_call: TRBV7-9
cdr3_aa: CSSSLQGYEQYF

j_call: TRBJ2-7
v_call: TRBV6-5
cdr3_aa: CASRSHRPGVYEQYF

j_call: TRBJ1-1
v_call: TRBV7-2
cdr3_aa: CASSLARGQNTEAFF

j_call: TRBJ2-7
v_call: TRBV7-2
cdr3_aa: CASSFGGQYEQYF

j_call: TRBJ1-1
v_call: TRBV30
cdr3_aa: CAWKGQSKTEAFF

j_call: TRBJ2-2
v_call: TRBV4-3
cdr3_aa: CASSPLGTGYSGELFF

j_call: TRBJ2-5
v_call: TRBV7-6
cdr3_aa: CASGLGAQETQYF

j_call: TRBJ2-7
v_call: TRBV10-3
cdr3_aa: CAISESRQGAGEQYF

j_call: TRBJ1-1
v_call: TRBV4-3
cdr3_aa: CASSDRQGAEAFF